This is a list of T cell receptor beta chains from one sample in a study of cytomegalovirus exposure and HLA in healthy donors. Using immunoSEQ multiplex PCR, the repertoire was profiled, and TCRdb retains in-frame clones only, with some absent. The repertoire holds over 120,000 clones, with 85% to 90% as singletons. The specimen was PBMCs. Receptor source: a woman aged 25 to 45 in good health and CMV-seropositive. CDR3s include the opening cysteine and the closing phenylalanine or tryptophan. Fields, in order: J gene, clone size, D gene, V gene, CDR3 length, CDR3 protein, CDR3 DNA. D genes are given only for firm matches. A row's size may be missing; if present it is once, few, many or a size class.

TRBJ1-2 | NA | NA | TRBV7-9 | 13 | CASSKSAPGGYTF | TGTGCCAGCAGCAAATCGGCCCCGGGGGGCTACACCTTC
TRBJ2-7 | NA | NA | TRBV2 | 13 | CASKFENRDEQYF | TGTGCCAGCAAGTTTGAGAACCGGGACGAGCAGTACTTC
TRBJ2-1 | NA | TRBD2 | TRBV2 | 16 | CASSDWGLAGGNEQFF | TGTGCCAGCAGTGATTGGGGACTAGCGGGAGGCAATGAGCAGTTCTTC
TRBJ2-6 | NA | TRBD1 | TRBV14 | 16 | CASSPTGGAGANVLTF | TGTGCCAGCAGCCCCACAGGGGGCGCTGGGGCCAACGTCCTGACTTTC
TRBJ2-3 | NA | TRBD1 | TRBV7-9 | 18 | CASSLRTGAGGWRETQYF | TGTGCCAGCAGCTTAAGGACAGGGGCCGGGGGCTGGAGGGAAACGCAGTATTTT
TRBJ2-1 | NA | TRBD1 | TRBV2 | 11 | CASSTRGREFF | TGTGCCAGCAGCACCAGGGGGAGAGAGTTCTTC
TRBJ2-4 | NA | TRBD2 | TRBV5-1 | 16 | CASSLDLAGVSHIQYF | TGCGCCAGCAGCTTGGACTTAGCGGGAGTCTCACACATTCAGTACTTC
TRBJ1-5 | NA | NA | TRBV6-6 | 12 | CASTPGRKPQHF | TGTGCCAGCACCCCAGGCCGGAAGCCCCAGCATTTT
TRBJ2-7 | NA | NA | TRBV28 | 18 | CASSSSVGPSYRSYEQYF | NA
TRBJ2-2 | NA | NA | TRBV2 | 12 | CASAQGWWELFF | TGTGCCAGCGCGCAGGGGTGGTGGGAGCTGTTTTTT
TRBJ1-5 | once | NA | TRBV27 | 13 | CASSFGGHQPQHF | TGTGCCAGCAGTTTTGGAGGCCATCAGCCCCAGCATTTT
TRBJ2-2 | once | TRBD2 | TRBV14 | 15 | CASSQVGTSTGELFF | TGTGCCAGCAGCCAAGTAGGGACTAGCACCGGGGAGCTGTTTTTT
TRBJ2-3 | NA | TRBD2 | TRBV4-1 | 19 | CASSQDLGTSGPGTDTQYF | TGCGCCAGCAGCCAAGATCTGGGGACTAGCGGACCCGGCACAGATACGCAGTATTTT
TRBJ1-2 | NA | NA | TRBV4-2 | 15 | CASSQSSGAGYGYTF | TGTGCCAGCAGCCAATCCTCGGGTGCGGGCTATGGCTACACCTTC
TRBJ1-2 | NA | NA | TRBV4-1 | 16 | CASSYEPTGRGWGYTF | TGCGCCAGCAGCTACGAACCAACAGGACGCGGTTGGGGCTACACCTTC
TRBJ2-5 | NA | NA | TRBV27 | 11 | CASRYGETQYF | TGTGCCAGCAGGTACGGAGAGACCCAGTACTTC
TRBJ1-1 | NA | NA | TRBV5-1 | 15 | CASSPKPTGGNEAFF | TGCGCCAGCAGTCCGAAACCGACGGGAGGGAATGAAGCTTTCTTT
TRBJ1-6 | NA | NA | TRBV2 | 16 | CASSVTRSSYNSPLHF | TGTGCCAGCAGTGTCACAAGGAGCTCCTATAATTCACCCCTCCACTTT
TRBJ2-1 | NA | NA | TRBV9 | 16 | CASSVATGSRAYEQFF | TGTGCCAGCAGCGTAGCTACGGGAAGCCGAGCTTATGAGCAGTTCTTC
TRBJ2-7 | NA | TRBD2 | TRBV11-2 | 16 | CASSTGTSGESYEQYF | TGTGCCAGCAGCACCGGGACTAGCGGGGAATCCTACGAGCAGTACTTC
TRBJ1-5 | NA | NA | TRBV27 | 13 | CASSWGRYQPQHF | TGTGCCAGCAGTTGGGGGAGGTATCAGCCCCAGCATTTT
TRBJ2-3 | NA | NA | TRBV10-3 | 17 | CAISEVKVGEGTDTQYF | TGTGCCATCAGTGAAGTAAAGGTTGGTGAGGGTACAGATACGCAGTATTTT
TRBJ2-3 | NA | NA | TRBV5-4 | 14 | CASSLDSSPNTQYF | TGTGCCAGCAGCTTGGACAGTTCGCCCAATACGCAGTATTTT
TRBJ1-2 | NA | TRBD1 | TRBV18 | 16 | CASSPTRTGGGYGYTF | TGTGCCAGCTCACCCACCCGGACAGGGGGCGGCTATGGCTACACCTTC
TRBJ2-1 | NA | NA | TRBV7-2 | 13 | CASSPYIYNEQFF | TGTGCCAGCAGTCCGTACATCTACAATGAGCAGTTCTTC
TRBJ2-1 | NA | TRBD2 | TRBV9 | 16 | CASSSRQGTSGREQFF | TGTGCCAGCAGCTCCCGACAGGGGACTAGCGGGAGGGAGCAGTTCTTC